These 3 T cell receptor beta chains share one sample of origin, sequenced in a study of blood T cell repertoires in COVID-19. TCRdb's table, derived via immunoSEQ multiplex PCR, lists solely in-frame clones and lacks some. The sample records about 70,000 clones, about 91% being singletons. Sequences were obtained from peripheral blood. These receptors were collected from a man over 45 with active COVID-19.

The chain employs TRBV6-6 and TRBJ2-6; D ambiguous. Germline loops: CDR1 MNHNY, CDR2 SVGAGI (reference sequence). The germline V and J ends were trimmed by 1 base and 0 bases, with 4 bases remaining between them. The CDR3 has 15 residues. The CDR3 loop reads CASSYLASGANVLTF. CDR3 in DNA: TGTGCCAGCAGTTACTTGGCCTCTGGGGCCAACGTCCTGACTTTC.

The V and J genes are TRBV27 and TRBJ2-1, with 9 bases fitting TRBD2. This CDR3 is 14 amino acids long. The germline V gene has CDR1 MNHEY and CDR2 SMNVEV (reference sequence). The V and J ends lost 3 bases and 8 bases, in that order; junction bases with no gene match: 5. Here the CDR3 DNA reads TGTGCCAGCAGTTTGGGGCGGGGGGGGGATGAGCAGTTCTTC. Translation: CASSLGRGGDEQFF.

The chain joins TRBV6-1 to TRBJ1-2, with D perhaps matching TRBD1 (5 bases). Germline CDR1 MNHNS, CDR2 SASEGT. The CDR3 length is 14 residues. The V end was cut by 2 bases, the J end by 4 bases, with 11 bases between. In DNA, the CDR3 is TGTGCCAGCAGTGAATTCGGGCAGGGCTATGGCTACACCTTC. The encoded protein is CASSEFGQGYGYTF.